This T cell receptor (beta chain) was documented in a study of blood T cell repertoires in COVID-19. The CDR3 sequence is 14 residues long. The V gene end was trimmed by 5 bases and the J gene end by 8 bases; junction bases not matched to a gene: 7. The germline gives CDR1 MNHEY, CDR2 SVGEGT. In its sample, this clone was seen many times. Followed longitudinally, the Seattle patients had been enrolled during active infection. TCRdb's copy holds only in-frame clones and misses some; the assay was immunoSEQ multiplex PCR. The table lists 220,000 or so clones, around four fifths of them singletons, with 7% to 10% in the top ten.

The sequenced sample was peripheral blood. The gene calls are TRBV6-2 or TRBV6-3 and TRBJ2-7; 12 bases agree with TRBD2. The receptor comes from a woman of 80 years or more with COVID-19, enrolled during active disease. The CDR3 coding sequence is TGTGCCAGCAGTGGACTAGCGGGGACGATTCAGCAGTACTTC. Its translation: CASSGLAGTIQQYF.